The 7 T cell receptor beta chains presented below share a single source sample, sequenced in a study of monozygotic twins with inflammatory bowel disease. TCRdb reprocessed the 5' RACE reads and keeps a single row for each CDR3 protein, giving no DNA. The listing records a few hundred thousand distinct CDR3 sequences. Input material: blood. These receptors all stem from a human donor with ulcerative colitis or Crohn's disease, or a healthy co-twin of an affected twin (not recorded which).

The chain uses TRBV5-6 and TRBJ2-5; without DNA, the TCRdb call of TRBD1 cannot be checked. CDR3 length equals 18 residues. Per germline, CDR1 SGHDT and CDR2 YYEEEE. The CDR3 loop is CASSRFGEFDSPQETQYF.

The chain recombines TRBV28 with TRBJ1-3. The CDR3 is 13 amino acids. CDR1 and CDR2 from the germline V gene are MDHEN and SYDVKM. The CDR3 spells CASNNPSGNTIYF.

The chain recombines TRBV6-5 with TRBJ1-3; TCRdb's assignment of TRBD1 cannot be checked, as there is no DNA. The CDR3 has 13 residues. Germline V gene sequence: CDR1 MNHEY, CDR2 SVGAGI. This chain's CDR3 is CASSYDREQTIYF.

The chain combines TRBV2 with TRBJ2-5. The CDR3 is made up of 12 amino acids. Germline V CDR1 and CDR2: SNHLY, FYNNEI. The CDR3 loop is CASSVRQETQYF.

The chain links TRBV20-1 to TRBJ1-5. The CDR3 extends over 15 amino acids. Germline V gene sequence: CDR1 DFQATT, CDR2 SNEGSKA (reference sequence). This CDR3 reads CSARAYTASRQPQHF.

This rearrangement joins TRBV29-1 to TRBJ1-1; lacking DNA, the TRBD1 call made by TCRdb goes unchecked. The germline V gene has CDR1 SQVTM and CDR2 ANQGSEA. This CDR3 is built from 14 residues. CDR3 protein: CSGHPRLMNTEAFF.

This chain joins TRBV4-1 and TRBJ2-7. Germline CDR1 reads MGHRA; CDR2 reads YSYEKL. The CDR3 has 14 residues. The CDR3: CASSQDSWNYEQYF.